This T cell receptor (beta chain) was captured in a study of memory CD4+ T cells and cytomegalovirus serostatus. Study-level findings and limits: Median bootstrapped AUC for CMV status was about 0.94 originally, approximately 0.93 US-trained. Each of 55 to 80 CMV-associated TCRbeta sequences occurred in one to five individuals.

The sort gate was single viable CD3+CD4+CD8-CD45RO+ cells for memory CD4+ T cells. Serostatus was set by detecting CMV pp150, pp28, p38, p52 IgG. Per the study methods: Out-of-frame sequences were removed, leaving a few million distinct TCRbeta sequences. Libraries were prepared by immunoSEQ multiplex PCR; TCRdb keeps only in-frame clonotypes and omits some of them. V, J and clone size derive from that table, while D and trimming were established from the DNA sequence. Among about 56,000 clones listed, 82% were seen once. Comments on this clone: What it binds is unknown.

In germline, CDR1 is SNHLY, CDR2 FYNNEI. The CDR3 has 12 amino acids. Trimming removed 6 bases from V and 8 bases from J, with 10 bases in between. Material: memory CD4+ T cells from blood. V is TRBV2 and J is TRBJ1-4; the D is unclear. The sequence came from an adult in good health and CMV-seronegative. This CDR3 is CASRTGNEKLFF. CDR3 DNA sequence: TGTGCCAGCAGAACGGGGAACGAAAAACTGTTTTTT. Together with reference TRBV2 and TRBJ1-4, the CDR3 gives the full variable domain: EPEVTQTPSHQVTQMGQEVILRCVPISNHLYFYWYRQILGQKVEFLVSFYNNEISEKSEIFDDQFSVERPDGSNFTLKIRSTKLEDSAMYFCASRTGNEKLFFGSGTQLSVL.